Below, 17 T cell receptor beta chains from the same sample are listed, as sequenced in a study of beta chain features in type 1 diabetes. Expressed TCRB transcripts were sequenced because the entire RNA isolate underwent reverse transcription. The protocol was immunoSEQ multiplex PCR, while the TCRdb copy is restricted to in-frame clones and leaves out a portion. The sample holds about 300,000 clones, approximately 8.1% seen once. The sample comprised central memory CD4+ T cells from blood. Receptors originate from a woman aged 18-35 years in good health.

There are many counts of this clone. The chain links TRBV4-3 to TRBJ2-7; TRBD1 or TRBD2 may be the D gene (5 bases each). Between the trimmed V and J ends, which lost 0 bases and 7 bases, there was a span of 25 bases. CDR1 and CDR2 (germline): LGHNA, YSLEER. The CDR3 sequence is 18 residues long. This CDR3 is CASSQDPFGAFEVGEQYF. DNA for the CDR3: TGCGCCAGCAGCCAAGACCCCTTCGGGGCATTTGAGGTGGGAGAGCAGTACTTC.

The chain joins TRBV7-6 to TRBJ1-1; weak D call: TRBD1 (5 bases). Germline CDR1 is SGHVS and CDR2 is FNYEAQ. CDR3 length: 12 amino acids. Between the trimmed V and J ends, which lost 5 bases and 5 bases, there was a span of 9 bases. CDR3 loop: CASSLRGTEAFF. CDR3 nucleotide sequence: TGTGCCAGCAGCCTTCGGGGGACTGAAGCTTTCTTT.

This clone has just a few counts. The V call is TRBV5-4, the J call TRBJ2-3; possibly TRBD1 or TRBD2 for D (5 bases each). Trimming took 4 bases from V and 3 from J, leaving 15 bases between them. Germline V CDR1 and CDR2: SGHNT, YYREEE (reference sequence). The CDR3 length is 15 residues. CDR3 sequence: CASSPGTHSTDTQYF. The CDR3 nucleotides are TGTGCCAGCAGCCCCGGGACCCACTCAACAGATACGCAGTATTTT.

This chain links TRBV27 with TRBJ2-2; no reliable D call. The CDR3 loop spans 15 amino acids. Germline CDR1 MNHEY, CDR2 SMNVEV (reference sequence). The V end was cut by 3 bases, the J end by 2 bases, with 10 bases between. The CDR3 is CASSFFGLNTGELFF. Here the CDR3 DNA reads TGTGCCAGCAGTTTTTTTGGGCTTAACACCGGGGAGCTGTTTTTT.

This clone was counted a few times. This specimen includes other DNA sequences encoding the same CDR3. The genes are TRBV7-2 and TRBJ1-5; possible D gene TRBD1, 6 bases. V lost 5 bases and J lost 6, with 14 bases in between. This CDR3 region has 14 residues. CDR1 SGHTA and CDR2 FQGNSA come from the germline V gene. In nucleotides, the CDR3 is TGTGCCAGCAGCACTTACAGGGAAGGTCAGCCCCAGCATTTT. This sequence encodes CASSTYREGQPQHF.

Many counts were recorded for this clone. The V call is TRBV14, the J call TRBJ1-6; D not certain. Germline CDR1 reads SGHDN; CDR2 reads FVKESK. V was pared by 2 bases and J by 9 bases, with 8 bases between. CDR3 length: 13 residues. The CDR3 protein is CASSQISGSPLHF. The DNA for the CDR3 is TGTGCCAGCAGCCAAATCTCTGGTTCACCCCTCCACTTT.

This clone was detected a few times. The chain's CDR3 is CASSVSNRIEQYV. In nucleotides, the CDR3 is TGTGCCAGCAGTGTTTCCAACCGGATTGAGCAGTACGTC. The chain is built from TRBV2 and TRBJ2-7; no firm D call. CDR1 SNHLY and CDR2 FYNNEI come from the germline V gene. CDR3 length: 13 amino acids. V was shortened by 4 bases and J by 7 bases, with 14 bases between the two germline ends.

A few counts support this clone. The chain has TRBV2 and TRBJ1-5, with D unclear. CDR3 length equals 14 residues. V lost 4 bases and J 0 bases, leaving 7 bases between the germline ends. CDR1 is SNHLY, CDR2 FYNNEI, per germline. The CDR3 nucleotides read TGTGCCAGCAGTGCGCAGTATAGCAATCAGCCCCAGCATTTT. It specifies CASSAQYSNQPQHF.

This clone occurred many times. This chain uses TRBV7-9 with TRBJ1-5; 9 bases map to TRBD1. The V gene's germline CDR1 is SEHNR and CDR2 FQNEAQ (reference sequence). With 5 bases clipped from V and 4 bases from J, the junction kept 6 bases outside the gene matches. The CDR3 length is 15 residues. This CDR3 is CASSPGTGRNQPQHF. CDR3 in DNA: TGTGCCAGCAGCCCGGGGACAGGGAGGAATCAGCCCCAGCATTTT.

This clone came up a few times. V gene TRBV4-2 combines with J gene TRBJ1-2, with a tentative D call TRBD1 (5 bases). Trimming stripped 0 bases from V and 3 bases from J, with 11 bases between. Germline lookup yields CDR1 LGHNA and CDR2 YNFKEQ. The CDR3 has 15 amino acids. The CDR3 reads CASSQDLQGHYGYTF. CDR3 bases: TGTGCCAGCAGCCAAGATCTGCAGGGCCACTATGGCTACACCTTC.

The chain combines TRBV5-1 with TRBJ2-5; D might be TRBD1 (6 bases). V was shortened by 0 bases and J by 3 bases, with 12 bases between the two germline ends. Germline-derived CDR1 and CDR2 are SGHRS and YFSETQ. The CDR3 runs to 15 residues. The CDR3 DNA sequence: TGCGCCAGCAGCTTGGGTGGGGACACTAAAGAGACCCAGTACTTC. It encodes CASSLGGDTKETQYF.

This clone was observed a handful of times. The chain carries TRBV4-3 and TRBJ1-6, with TRBD1 matching 10 bases. J was trimmed by 5 bases and V by 1 base; bases with no gene match: 11. Germline loops: CDR1 LGHNA, CDR2 YSLEER. CDR3 length equals 19 residues. CDR3 nucleotide sequence: TGCGCCAGCAGCCAAGCCTGGACAGGGGGACTTCTTAATAATTCACCCCTCCACTTT. As protein: CASSQAWTGGLLNNSPLHF.

This clone was recorded a few times. The J gene is TRBJ1-2, the V gene TRBV4-3, with D perhaps TRBD1 (5 bases). Trimming took 0 bases from V and 4 from J, leaving 12 bases between them. CDR1 and CDR2 (germline): LGHNA, YSLEER. The CDR3 runs to 15 residues. Written as DNA, the CDR3 is TGCGCCAGCAGCCAAGATACTGCAGGGTTCTATGGCTACACCTTC. Protein sequence: CASSQDTAGFYGYTF.

This chain uses TRBV27 with TRBJ2-3; no clear D. This CDR3 contains 12 residues. V gave up 7 bases and J gave up 6 bases, with 11 bases separating them. Germline CDR1 is MNHEY and CDR2 is SMNVEV (reference sequence). The CDR3 DNA is TGTGCCAGCACCTCCGTTTCGGATACGCAGTATTTT. Translation: CASTSVSDTQYF.

For this clone: This specimen includes other DNA sequences encoding the same CDR3. The V call is TRBV6-6, the J call TRBJ1-5, with D hard to call. The length of the CDR3 is 13 residues. The germline gives CDR1 MNHNY, CDR2 SVGAGI (reference sequence). Trimming removed 2 bases from V and 4 bases from J, with 6 bases in between. This CDR3 reads CASSYGRNQPQHF. CDR3 coding DNA: TGTGCCAGCAGTTACGGGAGAAATCAGCCCCAGCATTTT.

There are a few counts of this clone. The chain uses TRBV29-1 and TRBJ1-2, with 7 bases lining up with TRBD1. Per the germline V gene, CDR1 is SQVTM and CDR2 is ANQGSEA. J was trimmed by 11 bases and V by 1 base; bases with no gene match: 7. The CDR3 extends over 12 amino acids. In DNA form, the CDR3 reads TGCAGCGTTGAAGTCGGGACAGACAGGTACACCTTC. It encodes CSVEVGTDRYTF.

This clone appeared a few times. The chain recombines TRBV28 with TRBJ2-7; the D is unclear. V was shortened by 7 bases and J by 5 bases, with 3 bases between the two germline ends. The CDR3 length is 9 residues. CDR1 is MDHEN and CDR2 is SYDVKM in the germline V gene. The CDR3 reads CASTDEQYV. CDR3 sequence (DNA): TGTGCCAGCACTGACGAGCAGTACGTC.